The 10 T cell receptor beta chains in this list originate from one sample, sequenced in a study of T cells after yellow fever vaccination. TCRdb analysed the 5' RACE reads with MiXCR anew, one entry per CDR3 protein. Found here are about 140,000 distinct CDR3 sequences, 7% to 9% of them singletons; the top ten hold roughly 0.76%. This specimen was CD4+ T cells sorted from PBMCs, taken 5 days after the yellow fever booster vaccination. The source of these receptors is a man aged 30-40 years who received the YFV17D yellow fever vaccine.

Comments on this clonotype: A much larger clone lies a single base off, so this may be a read error. The chain is built from TRBV28 and TRBJ2-2; the D call may be TRBD1 or TRBD2 (5 bases each). The CDR3 totals 17 residues. Germline V gene sequence: CDR1 MDHEN, CDR2 SYDVKM. The CDR3: CASSSQDGRGGTGKLFF. The CDR3 DNA sequence: TGTGCCAGCAGTTCACAGGACGGTCGAGGAGGCACCGGGAAGCTGTTTTTT. The variable domain in full, with the rest retrieved from reference TRBV28 and TRBJ2-2, is DVKVTQSSRYLVKRTGEKVFLECVQDMDHENMFWYRQDPGLGLRLIYFSYDVKMKEKGDIPEGYSVSREKKERFSLILESASTNQTSMYLCASSSQDGRGGTGKLFFGEGSRLTVL.

This sequence joins TRBV18 and TRBJ2-7; D is unresolved. Between the trimmed V and J ends, which lost 0 bases and 0 bases, there was a span of 6 bases. The CDR3 totals 14 residues. Germline CDR1 and CDR2: KGHSH and LQKENI. The CDR3 coding sequence is TGTGCCAGCTCACCACCTTCTAGCTCCTACGAGCAGTACTTC. The encoded protein is CASSPPSSSYEQYF.

V and J are TRBV5-1 and TRBJ2-1; 7 nucleotides match TRBD2. Germline loops: CDR1 SGHRS, CDR2 YFSETQ. CDR3 length: 15 residues. V trimming: 6 bases; J trimming: 0 bases; junction bases outside the gene matches: 6. CDR3 nucleotides: TGCGCCAGCATCCGCGGGGGTAGCTCCTACAATGAGCAGTTCTTC. Translation: CASIRGGSSYNEQFF.

This clonotype was seen at least ten times. The chain recombines TRBV7-2 with TRBJ2-1, with 8 nucleotides matching TRBD2. The CDR3 length is 12 residues. The ends lost 11 bases at V and 10 bases at J; junction bases unmatched: 10. The germline V gene has CDR1 SGHTA and CDR2 FQGNSA. The CDR3 DNA is TGTGCCTCCGGGACTAGTCTCGGGGAGCAGTTCTTC. Translating gives CASGTSLGEQFF. Variable domain in full (rest from reference TRBV7-2 and TRBJ2-1): GAGVSQSPSNKVTEKGKDVELRCDPISGHTALYWYRQSLGQGLEFLIYFQGNSAPDKSGLPSDRFSAERTGGSVSTLTIQRTQQEDSAVYLCASGTSLGEQFFGPGTRLTVL.

This clonotype was seen ten or more times. This chain uses TRBV2 with TRBJ2-1; TRBD2 aligns across 8 bases. Germline lookup yields CDR1 SNHLY and CDR2 FYNNEI. V gave up 2 bases and J gave up 8 bases; unmatched junction bases: 11. The CDR3 length is 16 residues. The CDR3 loop reads CASSESLAGVIDEQFF. The DNA of the CDR3 is TGTGCCAGCAGTGAATCCCTAGCGGGTGTCATCGATGAGCAGTTCTTC. Filled out from reference TRBV2 and TRBJ2-1, the complete variable domain reads EPEVTQTPSHQVTQMGQEVILRCVPISNHLYFYWYRQILGQKVEFLVSFYNNEISEKSEIFDDQFSVERPDGSNFTLKIRSTKLEDSAMYFCASSESLAGVIDEQFFGPGTRLTVL.

This clonotype has just a few counts. The DNA of the CDR3 is TGTGCCAGCAGCGGAGGAGCGGGAAGATACACCGGGGAGCTGTTTTTT. Translated, it gives CASSGGAGRYTGELFF. The chain carries TRBV7-2 and TRBJ2-2, with 7 bases matching TRBD2. The germline V gene has CDR1 SGHTA and CDR2 FQGNSA. With V trimmed by 5 bases and J by 3 bases, 9 bases remained unmatched. CDR3 length: 16 amino acids. Together with reference TRBV7-2 and TRBJ2-2, the CDR3 gives the full variable domain: GAGVSQSPSNKVTEKGKDVELRCDPISGHTALYWYRQSLGQGLEFLIYFQGNSAPDKSGLPSDRFSAERTGGSVSTLTIQRTQQEDSAVYLCASSGGAGRYTGELFFGEGSRLTVL.

This clonotype was counted at least ten times. The chain uses TRBV3-1 and TRBJ2-2, with D maybe TRBD1 (6 bases). CDR3 length equals 18 residues. The germline V and J ends were trimmed by 4 bases and 5 bases, with 23 bases remaining between them. Germline CDR1 LGHDT, CDR2 YNNKEL (reference sequence). CDR3 DNA sequence: TGTGCCAGCAGCCCTACGTCCACCGGGACATTAGGAACCGGGGAGCTGTTTTTT. Its protein product is CASSPTSTGTLGTGELFF.

In its sample, this clonotype was seen many times. The J gene is TRBJ2-5, the V gene TRBV18; 7 bases fit TRBD2. This CDR3 has 14 amino acids. Germline V gene sequence: CDR1 KGHSH, CDR2 LQKENI. Trimming cost V 3 bases and J 0 bases; bases outside gene matches: 1. In DNA form, the CDR3 reads TGTGCCAGCTCACCCCTAGCGGACCAAGAGACCCAGTACTTC. Its protein product is CASSPLADQETQYF. Based on the CDR3 plus reference TRBV18 and TRBJ2-5, the full variable domain is NAGVMQNPRHLVRRRGQEARLRCSPMKGHSHVYWYRQLPEEGLKFMVYLQKENIIDESGMPKERFSAEFPKEGPSILRIQQVVRGDSAAYFCASSPLADQETQYFGPGTRLLVL.

Points on this clonotype: A single base separates this from a much larger clone, so it may be a read error. The chain employs TRBV7-9 and TRBJ2-1; unclear D gene. With 5 bases removed from V and 12 bases from J, the gap between germline ends came to 14 bases. CDR1 and CDR2 (germline): SEHNR, FQNEAQ (reference sequence). The CDR3 spans 12 residues. CDR3 DNA: TGTGCCAGCAGCGCCAAGTACCCCCTGCAGTTCTTC. This translates into CASSAKYPLQFF.

At least ten counts were recorded for this clonotype. The chain recombines TRBV9 with TRBJ2-1, with a weak D call TRBD2 (5 bases). This CDR3 comprises 14 residues. Germline V gives CDR1 SGDLS, CDR2 YYNGEE. With 0 bases removed from V and 7 bases from J, the gap between germline ends came to 11 bases. For the CDR3, the DNA is TGTGCCAGCAGCGTAGGCGGGTTTGGGAATGAGCAGTTCTTC. Amino acids: CASSVGGFGNEQFF. The full variable domain, in which reference TRBV9 and TRBJ2-1 provide the parts outside the CDR3, is DSGVTQTPKHLITATGQRVTLRCSPRSGDLSVYWYQQSLDQGLQFLIQYYNGEERAKGNILERFSAQQFPDLHSELNLSSLELGDSALYFCASSVGGFGNEQFFGPGTRLTVL.